This T cell receptor beta chain was obtained from a study of blood T cell repertoires in COVID-19. Whole-study context: Samples taken during acute and convalescent COVID-19 were collected in the United States, Italy and Spain.

Per the original data handling: Amplification with reference gene primers provided the estimates of nucleated cell counts. The assay was immunoSEQ multiplex PCR, and TCRdb's table has in-frame clones only and misses some. The DNA was the basis for D and trimming; V, J and clone size are from that table. This sample has 70,000 to 95,000 clones, with around 90% found just once. The sample consisted of peripheral blood. The receptor's source is a man aged 70 or older with acute or convalescent COVID-19.

CDR3 amino acids: CSAWRGTNEQFF. The CDR3 DNA reads as TGCAGCGCGTGGCGGGGGACCAATGAGCAGTTCTTC. This chain joins TRBV29-1 and TRBJ2-1; 7 bases are a match to TRBD2. This CDR3 comprises 12 residues. V lost 7 bases and J lost 6; bases outside the gene matches: 6. Per germline, CDR1 SQVTM and CDR2 ANQGSEA.